This is a list of T cell receptor beta chains from one sample in a study of blood T cells in healthy people across ages. TCRdb re-called the 5' RACE reads with MiXCR, one entry per CDR3 protein. Here the sample spans hundreds of thousands of distinct CDR3 sequences, about 53% being singletons. The sequencing input was blood. The receptors stem from a man older than 75 in good health. The CDR3 runs from the conserved cysteine through the conserved F or W. A D gene is named only where the DNA matches it firmly. A row's size may be missing; if present it is once, few, many or a size class.

J gene | clone size | D gene | V gene | CDR3 protein | CDR3 DNA
TRBJ1-1 | few | TRBD1 | TRBV10-3 | CAISETTGGFTEAFF | TGTGCCATCAGTGAGACGACAGGGGGATTCACTGAAGCTTTCTTT
TRBJ1-1 | NA | NA | TRBV20-1 | CSARADRMNTEAFF | TGCAGTGCTAGAGCAGACCGGATGAACACTGAAGCTTTCTTT
TRBJ1-2 | few | TRBD1 | TRBV4-1 | CARLLRDRNYGYTF | TGCGCCAGGCTACTCCGGGACAGAAACTATGGCTACACCTTC
TRBJ2-4 | NA | TRBD2 | TRBV20-1 | CSAAIAGGLERYF | TGCAGTGCTGCTATAGCGGGAGGGCTGGAGCGGTACTTC
TRBJ2-5 | NA | NA | TRBV7-9 | CASSPTTRGPETQYF | TGTGCCAGCAGCCCGACGACTAGGGGGCCAGAGACCCAGTACTTC
TRBJ2-7 | NA | TRBD1 | TRBV20-1 | CSAPNPGTVYEQYF | TGCAGTGCTCCTAATCCCGGGACAGTCTACGAGCAGTACTTC
TRBJ2-7 | few | TRBD2 | TRBV27 | CASRLAGLGEQYF | TGTGCCAGTAGACTAGCGGGATTGGGCGAGCAGTACTTC
TRBJ2-6 | NA | NA | TRBV10-3 | CAISTDRSGANVLTF | TGTGCCATCAGTACCGACAGGTCTGGGGCCAACGTCCTGACTTTC
TRBJ1-1 | few | NA | TRBV29-1 | CSVERGVNTEAFF | TGCAGCGTTGAAAGGGGGGTGAACACTGAAGCTTTCTTT
TRBJ2-3 | NA | TRBD2 | TRBV2 | CAGGVRDGGDTQYF | TGTGCCGGGGGGGTGCGGGATGGAGGCGATACGCAGTATTTT
TRBJ2-6 | few | NA | TRBV6-1 | CASSTLPGLSSGANVLTF | TGTGCCAGCAGTACCCTCCCAGGGTTGAGCTCTGGGGCCAACGTCCTGACTTTC
TRBJ1-5 | few | NA | TRBV6-2/TRBV6-3 | CASSKGQIVQPQHF | TGTGCCAGCAGCAAAGGACAGATCGTTCAGCCCCAGCATTTT
TRBJ2-7 | few | NA | TRBV4-1 | CASSSLVDEQYF | TGCGCCAGCAGCAGCCTAGTCGACGAGCAGTACTTC
TRBJ2-4 | NA | NA | TRBV21-1 | CASSKGLAENIQYF | TGTGCCAGCAGCAAGGGACTAGCAGAAAACATTCAGTACTTC
TRBJ2-3 | few | TRBD1 | TRBV27 | CASSAGGQGGRYAYF | TGTGCCAGCAGTGCCGGGGGACAGGGTGGAAGATACGCGTATTTT
TRBJ2-3 | NA | NA | TRBV29-1 | CSVDGYTDTQYF | TGCAGCGTTGACGGATACACAGATACGCAGTATTTT
TRBJ2-3 | NA | TRBD2 | TRBV24-1 | CARVLAGGHRYAYF | TGTGCGCGTGTACTAGCGGGAGGGCACAGATACGCGTATTTT
TRBJ2-7 | few | NA | TRBV10-3 | CAIEPGRGLSYEQYF | TGTGCCATCGAGCCGGGACGAGGGCTCTCCTACGAGCAGTACTTC
TRBJ2-7 | NA | TRBD2 | TRBV28 | CASSDTPGLAGRDEQYF | TGTGCCAGCAGTGATACGCCGGGACTAGCGGGGAGGGACGAGCAGTACTTC
TRBJ2-7 | NA | TRBD2 | TRBV20-1 | CSAYTSGRTPYEQYF | TGCAGTGCTTATACTAGCGGGAGGACCCCCTACGAGCAGTACTTC
TRBJ2-5 | NA | NA | TRBV30 | CAWSVIGRTQETQYF | TGTGCCTGGAGTGTCATAGGGAGAACCCAAGAGACCCAGTACTTC
TRBJ2-5 | NA | TRBD2 | TRBV12-3/TRBV12-4 | CASSMGGEETQYF | TGTGCCAGCAGTATGGGGGGGGAAGAGACCCAGTACTTC
TRBJ1-5 | NA | TRBD1 | TRBV12-3/TRBV12-4 | CASSPDRVRDQPQHF | TGTGCCAGCAGCCCGGACAGGGTGAGGGATCAGCCCCAGCATTTT
TRBJ2-7 | many | NA | TRBV20-1 | CSATGTASWEQYF | TGCAGTGCCACCGGGACTGCGTCATGGGAGCAGTACTTC
TRBJ2-5 | NA | TRBD2 | TRBV29-1 | CSAIGLAGVAGTQYF | TGCAGCGCCATAGGACTAGCGGGAGTTGCGGGGACCCAGTACTTC
TRBJ2-5 | NA | TRBD2 | TRBV2 | CASSESLAGTYNEQYF | TGTGCCAGCAGTGAATCTCTAGCGGGTACTTACAATGAGCAGTACTTC
TRBJ2-7 | few | NA | TRBV7-2 | CASSPVTGVYEQYF | TGTGCCAGCAGCCCCGTAACGGGGGTCTACGAGCAGTACTTC
TRBJ2-1 | NA | NA | TRBV7-8 | CASEELNEQFF | TGTGCCAGCGAAGAACTCAATGAGCAGTTCTTC
TRBJ2-7 | many | TRBD2 | TRBV6-2/TRBV6-3 | CASSYSGGGNSYEQYF | TGTGCCAGCAGTTACTCCGGCGGGGGGAATTCCTACGAGCAGTACTTC
TRBJ2-5 | few | TRBD1 | TRBV5-1 | CASSLGQGGTVTQYF | TGCGCCAGCAGCCTAGGACAGGGGGGAACGGTGACCCAGTACTTC
TRBJ2-7 | NA | NA | TRBV6-1 | CASSEPFRGSYEQYF | TGTGCCAGCAGTGAGCCCTTCAGGGGATCCTACGAGCAGTACTTC
TRBJ2-6 | NA | TRBD1 | TRBV5-1 | CASRQEPTGALSGANVLTF | TGCGCCAGCAGACAGGAGCCGACAGGGGCCCTCTCTGGGGCCAACGTCCTGACTTTC
TRBJ2-1 | few | NA | TRBV20-1 | CSARKGLGGLKQFF | TGCAGTGCTAGAAAGGGACTAGGGGGCCTCAAGCAGTTCTTC
TRBJ2-5 | NA | NA | TRBV27 | CASSLSKWRQETQYF | TGTGCCAGCAGTTTATCGAAATGGCGGCAAGAGACCCAGTACTTC
TRBJ2-5 | NA | TRBD1 | TRBV4-1 | CASSHPGQGGHERYF | TGCGCCAGCAGCCACCCGGGACAGGGTGGGCACGAGCGGTACTTC
TRBJ2-7 | NA | NA | TRBV25-1 | CARTKPAYEQYF | TGTGCCAGAACTAAGCCGGCCTACGAGCAGTACTTC
TRBJ2-7 | NA | NA | TRBV6-6 | CASSPVSGPSYEQYF | TGTGCCAGCAGTCCGGTTAGCGGACCCTCCTACGAGCAGTACTTC
TRBJ2-4 | many | NA | TRBV3-1 | CASSQGAGAIQYF | TGTGCCAGCAGCCAAGGGGCCGGGGCCATTCAGTACTTC
TRBJ2-2 | few | NA | TRBV29-1 | CSVEGPLETGELFF | TGCAGCGTTGAAGGCCCGCTGGAGACCGGGGAGCTGTTTTTT
TRBJ2-7 | NA | TRBD1 | TRBV27 | CASSPITGAYEQYF | TGTGCCAGCAGTCCGATAACAGGGGCCTACGAGCAGTACTTC
TRBJ2-7 | few | NA | TRBV10-3 | CAISFQQPTDEQYF | TGTGCCATCAGTTTTCAGCAGCCCACGGACGAGCAGTACTTC
TRBJ2-1 | few | TRBD2 | TRBV3-1 | CASSQVDPGGQFF | TGTGCCAGCAGCCAAGTCGATCCGGGAGGGCAGTTCTTC
TRBJ2-5 | NA | TRBD1 | TRBV6-5 | CASSQAGTGQEAQYF | TGTGCCAGCAGTCAAGCCGGGACAGGGCAAGAGGCCCAGTACTTC
TRBJ1-4 | NA | NA | TRBV5-1 | CASSFKGATNEKLFF | TGCGCCAGCAGCTTTAAAGGGGCAACTAATGAAAAACTGTTTTTT
TRBJ2-1 | NA | NA | TRBV6-5 | CASSSYYSSYNEQFF | TGTGCCAGCAGTTCCTACTATAGCTCCTACAATGAGCAGTTCTTC
TRBJ2-7 | NA | NA | TRBV20-1 | CSASLAREQYF | TGCAGTGCTAGTTTAGCGAGGGAGCAGTACTTC
TRBJ2-5 | NA | NA | TRBV28 | CASSFPSTRAAETQYF | TGTGCCAGCAGCTTCCCGAGCACCAGGGCCGCGGAGACCCAGTACTTC
TRBJ2-3 | NA | NA | TRBV9 | CASSVVPRGTDTQYF | TGTGCCAGCAGCGTAGTCCCGAGGGGCACAGATACGCAGTATTTT
TRBJ2-4 | NA | NA | TRBV5-1 | CASSLDMGQGNIQYF | TGCGCCAGCAGCTTGGATATGGGGCAGGGAAACATTCAGTACTTC
TRBJ2-7 | few | NA | TRBV28 | CVTQGLGEQYF | TGTGTTACACAGGGTTTGGGCGAGCAGTACTTC
TRBJ2-1 | NA | TRBD2 | TRBV3-1 | CASTQTSGRADEQFF | TGTGCCAGCACCCAGACTAGCGGGAGGGCGGATGAGCAGTTCTTC
TRBJ2-5 | NA | TRBD1 | TRBV11-3 | CASSARTGLETQYF | TGTGCCAGCAGCGCCAGGACAGGGCTAGAGACCCAGTACTTC
TRBJ2-7 | NA | TRBD1 | TRBV11-1 | CASSVRPGGGPYEQYF | TGTGCCAGCAGCGTCCGCCCAGGGGGTGGCCCCTACGAGCAGTACTTC